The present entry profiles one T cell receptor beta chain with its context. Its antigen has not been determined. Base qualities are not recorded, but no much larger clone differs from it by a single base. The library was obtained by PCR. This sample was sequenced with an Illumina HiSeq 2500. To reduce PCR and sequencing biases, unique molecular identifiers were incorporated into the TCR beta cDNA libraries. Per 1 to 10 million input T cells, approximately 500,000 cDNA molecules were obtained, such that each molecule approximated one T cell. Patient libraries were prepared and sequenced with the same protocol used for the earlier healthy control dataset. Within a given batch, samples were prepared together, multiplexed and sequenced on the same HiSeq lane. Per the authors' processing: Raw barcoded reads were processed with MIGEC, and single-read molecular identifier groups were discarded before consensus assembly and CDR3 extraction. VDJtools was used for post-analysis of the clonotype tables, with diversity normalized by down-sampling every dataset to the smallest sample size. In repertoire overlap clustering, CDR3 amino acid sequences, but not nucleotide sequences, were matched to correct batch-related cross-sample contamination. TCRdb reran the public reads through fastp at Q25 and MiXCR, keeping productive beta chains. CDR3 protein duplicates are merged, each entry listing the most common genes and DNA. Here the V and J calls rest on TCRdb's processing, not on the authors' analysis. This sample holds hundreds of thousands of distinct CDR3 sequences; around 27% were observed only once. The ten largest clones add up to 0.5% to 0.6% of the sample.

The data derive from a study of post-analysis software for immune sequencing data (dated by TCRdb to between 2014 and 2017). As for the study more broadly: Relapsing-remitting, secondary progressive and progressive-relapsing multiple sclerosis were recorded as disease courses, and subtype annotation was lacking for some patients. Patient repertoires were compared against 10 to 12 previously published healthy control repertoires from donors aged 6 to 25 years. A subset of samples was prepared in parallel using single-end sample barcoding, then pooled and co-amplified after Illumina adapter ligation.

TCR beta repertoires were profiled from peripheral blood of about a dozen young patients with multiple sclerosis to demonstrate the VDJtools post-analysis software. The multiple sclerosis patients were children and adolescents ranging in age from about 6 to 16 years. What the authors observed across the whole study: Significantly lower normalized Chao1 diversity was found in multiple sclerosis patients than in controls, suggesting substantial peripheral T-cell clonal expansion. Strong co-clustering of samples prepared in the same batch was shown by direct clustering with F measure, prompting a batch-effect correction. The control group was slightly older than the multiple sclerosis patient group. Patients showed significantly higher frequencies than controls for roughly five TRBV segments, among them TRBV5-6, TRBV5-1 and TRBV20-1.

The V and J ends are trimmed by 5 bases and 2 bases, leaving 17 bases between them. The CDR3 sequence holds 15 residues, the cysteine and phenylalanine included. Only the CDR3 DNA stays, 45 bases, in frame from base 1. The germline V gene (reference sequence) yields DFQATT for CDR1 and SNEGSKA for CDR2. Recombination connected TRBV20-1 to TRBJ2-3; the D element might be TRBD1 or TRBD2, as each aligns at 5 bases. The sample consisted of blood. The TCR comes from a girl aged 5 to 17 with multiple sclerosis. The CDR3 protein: CSAPSTLGTTDTQYF. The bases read TGCAGTGCTCCCTCAACCCTCGGGACCACAGATACGCAGTATTTT.